These 19 T cell receptor beta chains came from one sample sequenced in a study of blood T cells in healthy people across ages. A sample-barcoded 5' primer and a J-beta primer mix were used in a second PCR of about 6 to 12 cycles. TCRdb re-called the 5' RACE reads through MiXCR, storing one row per CDR3 protein. The sample holds hundreds of thousands of distinct CDR3 sequences, 47% seen once. Sequenced sample: blood. These receptors all stem from a man aged 80 or over in good health.

Worth noting for this clonotype: Germline is not matched at one junction end, which may reflect a read error. The chain uses TRBV11-2 and TRBJ2-1, with D unclear. The CDR3 contains 13 residues. Germline assignment: CDR1 SGHAT and CDR2 FQNNGV. CDR3 protein: CASSLSSDGEQFF. The CDR3 DNA reads as TGTGCCAGTAGCTTAAGTAGTGACGGTGAGCAGTTCTTC.

This clonotype has ten or more counts. V and J are TRBV6-5 and TRBJ2-4, with TRBD2 identical over 8 bases. In germline, CDR1 is MNHEY, CDR2 SVGAGI. This CDR3 is built from 14 residues. The V gene end was trimmed by 5 bases and the J gene end by 7 bases; junction bases not matched to a gene: 7. CDR3 in DNA: TGTGCCAGCAGTCCACCGGGACTAGGGAACATTCAGTACTTC. Translated, it gives CASSPPGLGNIQYF.

This clonotype was recorded only once. Given a much more abundant clone one base away, this may be a read error. The chain carries TRBV6-5 and TRBJ1-6; a possible D gene is TRBD1 (5 bases). Germline V gene lookup returns CDR1 MNHEY and CDR2 SVGAGI. The CDR3 contains 16 residues. This chain's CDR3 is CANSRWDGTYNSPLHF. In DNA form, the CDR3 reads TGTGCCAACAGTCGATGGGACGGAACCTATAATTCACCCCTCCACTTT.

This clonotype was detected only a few times. The rearrangement links TRBV10-3 to TRBJ2-1, with TRBD1 as a possible D gene (5 bases). Germline CDR1 ENHRY, CDR2 SYGVKD. Trimming took off 4 bases at V and 0 bases at J, with 10 bases between the two ends. The CDR3 covers 15 residues. The CDR3 coding sequence is TGTGCCATCAGTGGTGCAGGGAACTCCTACAATGAGCAGTTCTTC. It encodes CAISGAGNSYNEQFF.

The chain has TRBV28 and TRBJ1-1; 10 bases align to TRBD1. The V gene end was trimmed by 5 bases and the J gene end by 13 bases; junction bases not matched to a gene: 7. Germline V gene lookup returns CDR1 MDHEN and CDR2 SYDVKM. This CDR3 is 12 amino acids long. The CDR3 DNA is TGTGCCAGCAGTCAAACCGGGACAGGGGTTTTCTTT. Translating it yields CASSQTGTGVFF.

This clonotype was observed a handful of times. The genes are TRBV28 and TRBJ2-1; TRBD2 matches at 9 bases. Germline V lookup: CDR1 MDHEN, CDR2 SYDVKM. This CDR3 region has 15 residues. V lost 5 bases and J lost 8; bases outside the gene matches: 10. Here the CDR3 DNA reads TGTGCCAGCAGTGCCCTGCGGGAGGGAGGTGATGAGCAGTTCTTC. Amino acids: CASSALREGGDEQFF.

This clonotype appeared a few times. The rearrangement uses TRBV3-1 and TRBJ2-5; 7 positions agree with TRBD1. The ends lost 4 bases at V and 2 bases at J; junction bases unmatched: 13. CDR3 length equals 17 residues. CDR1 LGHDT and CDR2 YNNKEL come from the germline V gene (reference sequence). The CDR3, as DNA: TGTGCCAGCAGCCGAACCTTGGGACAGTCAGTGCAAGAGACCCAGTACTTC. Its translation: CASSRTLGQSVQETQYF.

The chain combines TRBV4-2 with TRBJ2-3; 12 bases are shared with TRBD2. The CDR3 runs 18 residues. Trimming at V came to 2 bases and at J to 0 bases, leaving 6 bases not matched to a gene. Germline V gene data show CDR1 as LGHNA and CDR2 as YNFKEQ. The CDR3 bases are TGTGCCAGCAGCCAAAACGCCGGGACTAGCGGGAGCACAGATACGCAGTATTTT. Its translation: CASSQNAGTSGSTDTQYF.

Only a few counts were recorded for this clonotype. The chain couples TRBV3-1 to TRBJ2-6; D possibly corresponds to TRBD2 (6 bases). Germline V gene lookup returns CDR1 LGHDT and CDR2 YNNKEL (reference sequence). The CDR3 is made up of 14 amino acids. V dropped 1 base and J dropped 9 bases, with 10 bases sitting between them. The CDR3, as DNA: TGTGCCAGCAGCCAAGGGCGGGACCTCAACGTCCTGACTTTC. This encodes CASSQGRDLNVLTF.

This chain connects TRBV6-6 to TRBJ2-3; 12 positions agree with TRBD2. There are 16 residues in the CDR3. The germline V gene encodes CDR1 MNHNY and CDR2 SVGAGI (reference sequence). Trimming removed 9 bases from V and 4 bases from J; junction bases left unmatched: 11. CDR3 sequence (DNA): TGTGCCAGTACTAAGGACCTAGCGGGAGGGTCAGATACGCAGTATTTT. This encodes CASTKDLAGGSDTQYF.

This clonotype was counted a single time. J is TRBJ2-3 and V is TRBV7-6, with unresolved D. V lost 1 base and J 2 bases, leaving 7 bases between the germline ends. CDR1 SGHVS and CDR2 FNYEAQ come from the germline V gene. CDR3 length equals 14 residues. CDR3 protein: CASSLVLNTDTQYF. CDR3 DNA sequence: TGTGCCAGCAGCTTAGTGTTAAACACAGATACGCAGTATTTT.

This clonotype was recorded at least ten times. The chain links TRBV6-6 to TRBJ1-1, with D possibly TRBD1 on 6 matching bases. Per the germline V gene, CDR1 is MNHNY and CDR2 is SVGAGI (reference sequence). The germline V and J ends were trimmed by 6 bases and 1 base, with 9 bases remaining between them. CDR3 length: 13 residues. CDR3 loop: CASREGENTEAFF. CDR3 coding DNA: TGTGCCAGCAGAGAGGGGGAGAACACTGAAGCTTTCTTT.

This rearrangement joins TRBV7-3 to TRBJ2-1; 10 positions agree with TRBD1. The V and J ends lost 4 bases and 4 bases, in that order; junction bases with no gene match: 4. Germline V gene data show CDR1 as SGHTA and CDR2 as FQGTGA. The CDR3 is made up of 15 amino acids. The CDR3 loop is CASSSGTGVYNEQFF. DNA for the CDR3: TGTGCCAGCAGCTCCGGGACAGGGGTTTACAATGAGCAGTTCTTC.

The chain uses TRBV12-3 or TRBV12-4 and TRBJ1-5, with D unresolved. Trimming took off 7 bases at V and 1 base at J, with 8 bases between the two ends. The length of the CDR3 is 13 residues. DNA for the CDR3: TGTGCCAGCACCGGGATGAGCAATCAGCCCCAGCATTTT. Its protein product is CASTGMSNQPQHF.

This clonotype showed up just a few times. The rearrangement uses TRBV20-1 and TRBJ1-1; possible D gene TRBD1, 5 bases. Trimming shortened V by 0 bases and J by 10 bases, and 15 bases separated the two germline ends. This CDR3 is built from 13 residues. The germline V gene has CDR1 DFQATT and CDR2 SNEGSKA (reference sequence). CDR3 sequence: CSAREDPGKGAFF. Written as DNA, the CDR3 is TGCAGTGCTAGAGAGGACCCAGGGAAGGGAGCTTTCTTT.

The rearrangement joins TRBV20-1 to TRBJ2-1; possibly TRBD2 for D (5 bases). Germline V gene lookup returns CDR1 DFQATT and CDR2 SNEGSKA (reference sequence). Trimming took 1 base from V and 3 from J, leaving 13 bases between them. This CDR3 contains 15 residues. The CDR3 DNA is TGCAGTGCTAGAGTGTTGAGGACTCGCTACAATGAGCAGTTCTTC. Translation gives CSARVLRTRYNEQFF.

This clonotype has a count of ten or more. V is TRBV6-6 and J is TRBJ1-1, with 8 nucleotides matching TRBD1. Germline V gene data show CDR1 as MNHNY and CDR2 as SVGAGI (reference sequence). This CDR3 spans 16 amino acids. Unmatched junction bases numbered 17, after V lost 9 bases and J lost 5 bases. This chain's CDR3 is CASISPGTGLLTEAFF. The CDR3 DNA reads as TGTGCCAGTATATCCCCAGGGACAGGCCTTTTGACTGAAGCTTTCTTT.

V is TRBV7-2 and J is TRBJ2-1; the match to TRBD2 covers 11 bases. Germline V lookup: CDR1 SGHTA, CDR2 FQGNSA. Trimming at V came to 5 bases and at J to 5 bases, leaving 2 bases not matched to a gene. CDR3 length: 14 residues. CDR3 in amino acids: CASSILAGDNEQFF. CDR3 coding DNA: TGTGCCAGCAGCATACTAGCGGGGGACAATGAGCAGTTCTTC.

The chain links TRBV14 to TRBJ2-5, with 11 nucleotides matching TRBD2. Germline V gene data show CDR1 as SGHDN and CDR2 as FVKESK. The CDR3 runs to 15 residues. V shed 3 bases, J shed 4 bases, and the junction held 4 bases outside the gene matches. CDR3 DNA: TGTGCCAGCAGCCAGCAACTAGCGGGAGTAGAGACCCAGTACTTC. Its translation is CASSQQLAGVETQYF.